A selection of T cell receptor beta chains follows, all from one sample in a study of beta chain features in type 1 diabetes. Sequencing was performed with immunoSEQ multiplex PCR; in TCRdb, only in-frame clones are kept and a portion is missing. The data contain some 200,000 clones, approximately 11% of them singletons. Sequenced: central memory CD4+ T cells from blood. These TCRs come from a man aged 18-30 years in good health. Both conserved end residues are part of each CDR3. D genes are given only for firm matches. Expanded clones are given a class, and other clones once, few, many or no size at all.

>TRBJ1-1|12|TRBD1|TRBV2|NA
CASNRGVTEAFF
TGTGCCAGTAACAGGGGTGTCACTGAAGCTTTCTTT
>TRBJ2-1|17|NA|TRBV19|many
CASSGQRLGGSYNEQFF
TGTGCCAGTAGTGGCCAAAGACTAGGGGGTTCCTACAATGAGCAGTTCTTC
>TRBJ2-5|18|TRBD2|TRBV4-2|few
CASSQQRRGLAEEETQYF
TGTGCCAGCAGCCAACAACGTCGAGGACTAGCGGAAGAAGAGACCCAGTACTTC
>TRBJ2-2|14|NA|TRBV7-9|few
CASSLAGRTGELFF
TGTGCCAGCAGCTTAGCAGGGAGAACCGGGGAGCTGTTTTTT
>TRBJ2-5|14|NA|TRBV10-3|NA
CAISGTGHQETQYF
TGTGCCATCAGTGGGACGGGACACCAAGAGACCCAGTACTTC
>TRBJ2-3|14|TRBD2|TRBV25-1|few
CASSETSGTDTQYF
TGTGCCAGCAGTGAGACTAGCGGCACAGATACGCAGTATTTT
>TRBJ2-1|14|NA|TRBV7-2|few
CASSSSLEYNEQFF
TGTGCCAGCAGCTCTAGCCTAGAGTACAATGAGCAGTTCTTC
>TRBJ2-5|13|NA|TRBV30|NA
CAWKDGAFETQYF
TGTGCCTGGAAAGACGGGGCGTTCGAGACCCAGTACTTC
>TRBJ2-1|14|NA|TRBV4-1|NA
CASGAVGRYNEQFF
TGCGCCAGCGGAGCCGTTGGACGCTACAATGAGCAGTTCTTC
>TRBJ2-2|15|NA|TRBV7-2|NA
CASSLRDRPIPELFF
TGTGCCAGCAGCTTAAGGGATCGGCCTATTCCGGAGCTGTTTTTT
>TRBJ2-1|11|NA|TRBV30|medium-sized
CAARSYNEQFF
TGTGCCGCACGCTCCTACAATGAGCAGTTCTTC
>TRBJ1-5|13|NA|TRBV11-2|NA
CASSEGLNQPQHF
TGTGCCAGCAGCGAGGGCCTGAATCAGCCCCAGCATTTT
>TRBJ2-2|15|NA|TRBV30|few
CAWSGRRGNTGELFF
TGTGCCTGGAGTGGCCGGCGGGGGAACACCGGGGAGCTGTTTTTT
>TRBJ2-2|14|TRBD1|TRBV29-1|few
CSVRQGSDTGELFF
TGCAGCGTACGACAGGGGTCGGACACCGGGGAGCTGTTTTTT
>TRBJ2-1|15|TRBD1|TRBV29-1|NA
CSAAAGTGGYNEQFF
TGCAGCGCCGCTGCCGGGACAGGGGGCTACAATGAGCAGTTCTTC
>TRBJ2-2|12|NA|TRBV19|many
CASTPTYGELFF
TGTGCCAGTACCCCCACGTACGGGGAGCTGTTTTTT
>TRBJ2-7|12|NA|TRBV30|few
CAWSDIAYEQYF
TGTGCCTGGTCCGACATTGCCTACGAGCAGTACTTC
>TRBJ2-4|12|NA|TRBV30|NA
CALTLAKNIQYF
TGTGCCTTGACTCTAGCCAAAAACATTCAGTACTTC
>TRBJ2-3|14|NA|TRBV25-1|few
CASSERARTDTQYF
TGTGCCAGCAGTGAGAGGGCTCGCACAGATACGCAGTATTTT
>TRBJ1-1|16|NA|TRBV25-1|NA
CASSEPGRGGYTEAFF
TGTGCCAGCAGTGAGCCGGGGCGTGGTGGCTACACTGAAGCTTTCTTT
>TRBJ1-2|12|NA|TRBV19|many
CASTATDYGYTF
TGTGCCAGTACGGCCACAGACTATGGCTACACCTTC